This passage covers 24 T cell receptor beta chains from one sample sequenced in a study of T cells in localized non-small cell lung cancer. Only in-frame clones appear in the TCRdb table, and some are missing; sequencing was by immunoSEQ multiplex PCR. In the table there are tens of thousands of clones, approximately 90% of which are singletons. The sequenced sample was peripheral blood, obtained before any cancer treatment. The receptor source for this set is a man between 40 and 70 years old with stage I squamous cell lung carcinoma.

The chain joins TRBV6-5 to TRBJ1-2, with unresolved D. The germline gives CDR1 MNHEY, CDR2 SVGAGI. With 5 bases removed from V and 4 bases from J, the gap between germline ends came to 2 bases. The CDR3 has 10 amino acids. DNA of the CDR3: TGTGCCAGCAGTGTCTATGGCTACACCTTC. Translation gives CASSVYGYTF.

The J gene is TRBJ2-1, the V gene TRBV9, with a tentative D call TRBD1 (6 bases). The V gene's germline CDR1 is SGDLS and CDR2 YYNGEE. The ends were cut back, 4 bases at V and 4 bases at J, with 21 bases in the middle. CDR3 length: 17 residues. This chain's CDR3 is CASSPHTSGTIYNEQFF. Written as DNA, the CDR3 is TGTGCCAGCAGCCCGCACACTTCTGGGACAATATACAATGAGCAGTTCTTC.

The chain employs TRBV5-4 and TRBJ2-7; 8 nucleotides line up with TRBD1. The germline CDR1 and CDR2 sequences are SGHNT and YYREEE (reference sequence). The CDR3 is 16 residues long. V was pared by 4 bases and J by 0 bases, with 9 bases of the junction left unmatched. The CDR3 loop reads CASSPPRTGSSYEQYF. CDR3 sequence (DNA): TGTGCCAGCAGCCCACCCCGGACAGGGAGCTCCTACGAGCAGTACTTC.

The chain employs TRBV7-8 and TRBJ1-1; 7 bases are shared with TRBD1. This CDR3 is 12 amino acids long. Unmatched junction bases numbered 1, after V lost 3 bases and J lost 6 bases. CDR1 SGHVS and CDR2 FQNEAQ come from the germline V gene. The CDR3 bases are TGTGCCAGCAGCTTGCAGGGGGCTGAAGCTTTCTTT. Amino acids: CASSLQGAEAFF.

V is TRBV19 and J is TRBJ1-4; D is unresolved. Germline assignment: CDR1 LNHDA and CDR2 SQIVND (reference sequence). The CDR3 runs to 17 residues. V shed 4 bases and J shed 8 bases, with 23 bases lying between them. The CDR3: CASSRVPSGARGEKLFF. In DNA form, the CDR3 reads TGTGCCAGTAGTAGGGTCCCATCAGGCGCCCGCGGGGAAAAACTGTTTTTT.

The chain couples TRBV19 to TRBJ2-2; D gene uncertain. This CDR3 contains 15 residues. Germline V gene sequence: CDR1 LNHDA, CDR2 SQIVND (reference sequence). Trimming pared 3 bases from V and 4 bases from J, leaving 12 bases between. CDR3 nucleotide sequence: TGTGCCAGTAGTATTGGACCCGAGGTCACCGGGGAGCTGTTTTTT. Its protein product is CASSIGPEVTGELFF.

This chain links TRBV7-6 with TRBJ2-3; 12 nucleotides agree with TRBD2. The CDR3 covers 16 residues. The germline V gene has CDR1 SGHVS and CDR2 FNYEAQ. V gave up 4 bases and J gave up 6 bases; unmatched junction bases: 8. The CDR3 spells CASSSKTSGGSDTQYF. The CDR3 DNA reads TGTGCCAGCAGCTCGAAGACTAGCGGGGGTTCTGATACGCAGTATTTT.

This CDR3 is CASSSTGVLYGYTF. The CDR3 nucleotides are TGCGCCAGCAGCTCGACAGGGGTACTCTATGGCTACACCTTC. The chain carries TRBV5-1 and TRBJ1-2; 8 bases align to TRBD1. Germline values: CDR1 SGHRS, CDR2 YFSETQ. V shed 3 bases, J shed 4 bases, and the junction held 5 bases outside the gene matches. The CDR3 runs 14 residues.

CDR3 coding DNA: TGTGCCAGCAGCCCAGACAGGGGAGACACCGGGGAGCTGTTTTTT. It yields the protein CASSPDRGDTGELFF. V gene TRBV28 combines with J gene TRBJ2-2, with 8 bases lining up with TRBD1. Losses at the gene ends were 6 bases for V and 3 bases for J; bases not matched to a gene: 6. Germline V CDR1 and CDR2: MDHEN, SYDVKM. This CDR3 has 15 residues.

The rearrangement joins TRBV19 to TRBJ2-2; possibly TRBD1 or TRBD2 for D (7 bases each). This CDR3 is built from 15 residues. Between the trimmed V and J ends, which lost 0 bases and 12 bases, there was a span of 17 bases. The germline gives CDR1 LNHDA, CDR2 SQIVND (reference sequence). The CDR3 nucleotides are TGTGCCAGTAGTATAGACGGGGGACAGCGGGGCAAGCTGTTTTTT. This codes for CASSIDGGQRGKLFF.

The rearrangement links TRBV10-3 to TRBJ1-5; no clear D. The CDR3 extends over 14 amino acids. Germline lookup yields CDR1 ENHRY and CDR2 SYGVKD. With 2 bases removed from V and 2 bases from J, the gap between germline ends came to 7 bases. The CDR3 DNA follows: TGTGCCATCAGTGAGCAGGTTCGCAATCAGCCCCAGCATTTT. Amino acids: CAISEQVRNQPQHF.

The count of this clone is one. This chain joins TRBV2 and TRBJ2-5, with D hard to call. Trimming cost V 3 bases and J 1 base, with 3 bases left between them. Germline-derived CDR1 and CDR2 are SNHLY and FYNNEI. The CDR3 is made up of 12 amino acids. CDR3 in DNA: TGTGCCAGCAGTGACCCCCAAGAGACCCAGTACTTC. Its translation: CASSDPQETQYF.

The V call is TRBV27, the J call TRBJ2-6, with a weak D call TRBD1 (5 bases). V lost 1 base, J lost 2 bases, and 12 bases lay in between. The CDR3 extends over 17 amino acids. In germline, CDR1 is MNHEY, CDR2 SMNVEV (reference sequence). The CDR3 region is CASSLWGRPAGANVLTF. The CDR3 nucleotides are TGTGCCAGCAGTTTATGGGGCCGTCCCGCTGGGGCCAACGTCCTGACTTTC.

This clone has a single count. The chain has TRBV28 and TRBJ1-3, with 10 bases matching TRBD1. This CDR3 has 22 amino acids. V shed 4 bases, J shed 0 bases, and the junction held 21 bases outside the gene matches. Germline CDR1 is MDHEN and CDR2 is SYDVKM. The DNA of the CDR3 is TGTGCCAGCAGTTCCCTAAACCAACCTAAGGACAGGGGGGGAGTCTCTGGAAACACCATATATTTT. It translates to CASSSLNQPKDRGGVSGNTIYF.

The chain carries TRBV7-9 and TRBJ2-7, with 7 positions matching TRBD2. The CDR3 runs to 15 residues. The V gene's germline CDR1 is SEHNR and CDR2 FQNEAQ (reference sequence). V trimming: 5 bases; J trimming: 2 bases; junction bases outside the gene matches: 9. The CDR3 DNA reads as TGTGCCAGCAGCCCTAAACAGCGGGGTGCCTACGAGCAGTACTTC. Protein: CASSPKQRGAYEQYF.

The chain uses TRBV29-1 and TRBJ1-3; D perhaps matches TRBD1 (6 bases). Trimming shortened V by 4 bases and J by 2 bases, and 18 bases separated the two germline ends. Germline V gene lookup returns CDR1 SQVTM and CDR2 ANQGSEA. This CDR3 is 16 amino acids long. CDR3 region: CSVALQGPGAGNTIYF. CDR3 coding DNA: TGCAGCGTTGCCCTCCAGGGACCAGGGGCTGGAAACACCATATATTTT.

This sequence joins TRBV4-1 and TRBJ2-4; D possibly matches TRBD1 or TRBD2 (7 bases each). The CDR3 spans 16 residues. Germline-derived CDR1 and CDR2 are MGHRA and YSYEKL. Trimming took off 0 bases at V and 5 bases at J, with 14 bases between the two ends. CDR3 protein: CASSQESGGRENIQYF. DNA for the CDR3: TGCGCCAGCAGCCAAGAGTCAGGGGGGAGGGAAAACATTCAGTACTTC.

The CDR3 DNA sequence: TGTGCCAGCAGTGATCAGGCGGCCGGAGACTATGGCTACACCTTC. Amino acids: CASSDQAAGDYGYTF. The rearrangement joins TRBV25-1 to TRBJ1-2, with D hard to call. V was clipped by 3 bases and J by 3 bases, with 14 bases between them. CDR1 and CDR2 (germline): MGHDK, SYGVNS. CDR3 size: 15 residues.

The CDR3 sequence: CASSGQYNEQFF. CDR3 coding DNA: TGTGCCAGCAGCGGACAGTACAATGAGCAGTTCTTC. The rearrangement links TRBV6-5 to TRBJ2-1, with TRBD1 as a possible D gene (6 bases). The CDR3 is made up of 12 amino acids. Germline V lookup: CDR1 MNHEY, CDR2 SVGAGI. The V end was cut by 6 bases, the J end by 4 bases, with 7 bases between.

The table lists this clone with a few counts. This chain links TRBV6-1 with TRBJ1-1; maybe TRBD1 (6 bases). The CDR3 has 14 residues. V shed 7 bases and J shed 5 bases, with 17 bases lying between them. Germline CDR1 reads MNHNS; CDR2 reads SASEGT. CDR3 sequence (DNA): TGTGCCAGCAACCCAGGGGAGGGGTGGACTGAAGCTTTCTTT. This codes for CASNPGEGWTEAFF.

The chain combines TRBV4-1 with TRBJ2-1; D remains unclear. The V gene lost 0 bases and the J gene lost 6 bases, with 9 bases spanning the gap. This CDR3 contains 14 residues. The V gene's germline CDR1 is MGHRA and CDR2 YSYEKL. CDR3 loop: CASSQDSSSNEQFF. In DNA form, the CDR3 reads TGCGCCAGCAGCCAAGACAGTAGCAGCAATGAGCAGTTCTTC.

The V call is TRBV28, the J call TRBJ1-4; D call uncertain. Looked up from germline, CDR1 is MDHEN and CDR2 is SYDVKM. V was clipped by 5 bases and J by 3 bases, with 10 bases between them. CDR3 length equals 14 residues. The DNA for the CDR3 is TGTGCCAGCAGTACTTCACTAGCTAATGAAAAACTGTTTTTT. It translates to CASSTSLANEKLFF.

The chain recombines TRBV27 with TRBJ1-3, with no clear D. Trimming removed 4 bases from V and 0 bases from J, with 7 bases in between. CDR3 length: 14 residues. The V gene's germline CDR1 is MNHEY and CDR2 SMNVEV (reference sequence). In DNA form, the CDR3 reads TGTGCCAGCAGTTCCCGGGCCTCTGGAAACACCATATATTTT. This gives the protein CASSSRASGNTIYF.

J is TRBJ1-5 and V is TRBV21-1; the table's D call, TRBD1, has no DNA check behind it. TRBV21-1 is a pseudogene segment. This CDR3 has 18 residues. Written as DNA, the CDR3 is TGTGCCAGCAGCAAAGGGATAGGGGCAGGGGTACCCAATCAGCCCCAGCATTTT. It translates to CASSKGIGAGVPNQPQHF.